These T cell receptor beta chains were read from a single sample in a study of a mutant IDH1 vaccine in newly diagnosed glioma. Sequencing used immunoSEQ multiplex PCR; TCRdb keeps in-frame clones, though not all of them. The repertoire has almost 95,000 clones, approximately 89% of them found once; the top ten carry approximately 0.8%. What these receptors recognize is not known. The input for sequencing was PBMCs, taken from a glioma patient whose treatment included an IDH1 peptide vaccine. These receptors were obtained from a woman in her fifties or sixties with glioma. The CDR3 runs from the conserved cysteine through the conserved F or W. The order of the fields is J gene, D gene, CDR3 length, clone size, V gene, CDR3 DNA, CDR3 protein. A D gene is named only where the DNA matches it firmly. Not all rows give a size; the values are once, few, many and, for expanded clones, a class.

>TRBJ1-2|-|15|-|TRBV5-1
TGCGCCAGCAGCTCGGGAGGGTCAGCTAACTATGGCTACACCTTC
CASSSGGSANYGYTF
>TRBJ2-3|TRBD2|14|-|TRBV10-3
TGTGCCATCAAGGGTGGCGGGAGTCACCTCTCGCAGTATTTT
CAIKGGGSHLSQYF
>TRBJ2-5|-|15|-|TRBV18
TGTGCCAGCTCACCACCGAGGGGTCCTTCGGAGACCCAGTACTTC
CASSPPRGPSETQYF
>TRBJ2-5|-|12|once|TRBV6-1
TGTGCCAGCAGGCGTAACCAAGAGACCCAGTACTTC
CASRRNQETQYF
>TRBJ1-1|-|13|-|TRBV29-1
TGCAGCGTTGAAAGGGGAATGAACACTGAAGCTTTCTTT
CSVERGMNTEAFF
>TRBJ2-7|-|14|-|TRBV5-3
TGTGCCAGAAGCTTAAGATCTCGGCTCTACAAGCAGTACTTC
CARSLRSRLYKQYF
>TRBJ1-1|TRBD1|15|once|TRBV6-6
TGTGCCAGCATCGGCCCTAAGGACAGGGGCACTGAAGCTTTCTTT
CASIGPKDRGTEAFF
>TRBJ1-1|-|14|-|TRBV15
TGTGCCACCAGCAGGAGGGGTGGAGGGTCTGAAGCTTTCTTT
CATSRRGGGSEAFF
>TRBJ2-2|TRBD2|15|-|TRBV28
TGTGCCAGCAGTTTCCTAGCGGGGAACACCGGGGAGCTGTTTTTT
CASSFLAGNTGELFF
>TRBJ1-2|-|14|-|TRBV28
TGTGCCAGCACCCCAACCGGACAACCGTATGGCTACACCTTC
CASTPTGQPYGYTF
>TRBJ2-7|TRBD1|17|-|TRBV4-1
TGCGCCAGCAGCCAAGAGCAGGGACAGATAAACTCCTACGAGCAGTACTTC
CASSQEQGQINSYEQYF
>TRBJ1-4|-|16|-|TRBV11-3
TGTGCCAGCAGCCTAGGGTGGTGTGCAACTAATGAAAAACTGTTTTTT
CASSLGWCATNEKLFF
>TRBJ2-7|-|12|-|TRBV6-6
TGTGCCAGCAGAGATAGGCCCTACGAGCAGTACTTC
CASRDRPYEQYF
>TRBJ2-2|-|14|few|TRBV7-9
TGTGCCAGCAGCCACTACAGGGTCACCGGGGAGCTGTTTTTT
CASSHYRVTGELFF
>TRBJ2-5|-|16|-|TRBV27
TGTGCCAGCAGTTCCTTTAACCCAGGGAGCGGAGAGACCCAGTACTTC
CASSSFNPGSGETQYF
>TRBJ2-2|TRBD1|12|-|TRBV29-1
TGCAGCGCTGGACAGGGGGCCGGGGAGCTGTTTTTT
CSAGQGAGELFF
>TRBJ2-2|TRBD2|19|-|TRBV7-8
TGTGCCAGCAGCTCTAGCCGGTTGGGACTAGCGGAGAACACCGGGGAGCTGTTTTTT
CASSSSRLGLAENTGELFF
>TRBJ2-3|TRBD2|16|-|TRBV11-3
TGTGCCAGCAGCCGCCGGGCTAGCGGGAGTGCAGATACGCAGTATTTT
CASSRRASGSADTQYF
>TRBJ1-5|TRBD1|14|-|TRBV30
TGTGCCTGGAGTCCGGACAGGGCCAATCAGCCCCAGCATTTT
CAWSPDRANQPQHF
>TRBJ2-7|-|15|-|TRBV6-5
TGTGCCAGCAGTTACTCGGTGGACCGCGCCTACGAGCAGTACTTC
CASSYSVDRAYEQYF
>TRBJ2-1|-|16|once|TRBV2
TGTGCCAGCAGTCCGCTGTCAACGGGGGATAGGGATGAGCAGTTCTTC
CASSPLSTGDRDEQFF
>TRBJ1-3|-|16|-|TRBV2
TGTGCCAGCAGTGTTAACCCGGGGTCCTCTGGAAACACCATATATTTT
CASSVNPGSSGNTIYF
>TRBJ1-2|-|16|-|TRBV30
TGTGCCTGGAGTCCCCCCGAGACAGCTAGCTCCTATGGCTACACCTTC
CAWSPPETASSYGYTF
>TRBJ2-6|-|17|-|TRBV19
TGTGCCAGTAGTATTAAGCCGGGCAACTCTGGGGCCAACGTCCTGACTTTC
CASSIKPGNSGANVLTF